The subject of this entry is one T cell receptor (beta chain). Its antigen is not yet known. No much larger clone is present one base from it, and per-base qualities are unavailable. Trimming takes 0 bases from V and 0 bases from J, and the germline ends sit 6 bases apart. Inclusive of the bounding cysteine and phenylalanine, the CDR3 is 15 residues long. Only the CDR3 part of the read is kept: 45 bases, read in frame from the first base. From the germline V gene, CDR1 is LGHNA and CDR2 is YSLEER. At one collaborating source in Seattle, patients were enrolled during active infection and were followed longitudinally through the course of disease. The collaborating institutions used their own protocols to collect whole blood in K2EDTA tubes. For TCRbeta analysis, collaborators shipped samples in one of three forms: frozen whole blood, isolated PBMCs, or DNA extracted from either of those sample types.

This sample was taken from a study of blood T cell repertoires in COVID-19 (dated by TCRdb to 2018 to 2020). About the investigation overall: Samples covering the acute and convalescent phases of COVID-19 were provided by collaborators in the United States, Italy and Spain. The samples were drawn from the first 160 participants of the ongoing ImmuneRACE study and from 1,254 subjects provided by 6 global collaborators. The dataset comprised deeply sampled blood TCRbeta repertoires from subjects exposed to, actively infected with, or recovered from COVID-19. Where HLA class I and class II types were available, the types were taken from metadata supplied by the sample provider, not from assay-based typing. Nearly every sample came with metadata listing a de-identified subject ID, COVID-19 status, age in years and sex. The repertoires were released in a freely available public database meant as a resource for research on the immune response to SARS-CoV-2. The material from the prospective study consisted of cDNA or gDNA derived from T cells, B-cell-depleted T cells, or PBMCs.

The immunoSEQ Assay, a bias-controlled multiplex PCR, was used to amplify TCRbeta CDR3 regions from genomic DNA. For the original study's pipeline: Nucleated cell counts per sample were estimated from amplification of reference gene primers within the assay. To quantify the absolute abundance of each unique TCRbeta CDR3 rearrangement, sequence reads were collapsed and filtered. For each sample, productive Simpson clonality was calculated by taking the square root of Simpson's diversity index across productive rearrangements. TCRdb stores this immuneACCESS table with in-frame sequences only. Part of the clones is absent; in the studies checked, under half of the shortfall reflects unresolved V genes, and no reason is known for the rest. V and J calls and clone size are given by that table; D and trimming were obtained from the DNA. The sample table contains under 450,000 clones; only one count was recorded for roughly 90% of them. Under 8.5% of the sample is held by the ten biggest clonotypes.

What the work shows at the level of the full study, not this receptor alone: The quantity of clinical and demographic metadata differed by source and by participant and was supplied without curation.

The clonotype comes from a woman aged 55-70 years with COVID-19, enrolled during active disease. The sample comprised peripheral blood. The chain is assembled from TRBV4-3 and TRBJ1-3, with an unclear D gene assignment. The sequenced DNA: TGCGCCAGCAGCCAAGACAGGCACTCTGGAAACACCATATATTTT. Its protein reads: CASSQDRHSGNTIYF.